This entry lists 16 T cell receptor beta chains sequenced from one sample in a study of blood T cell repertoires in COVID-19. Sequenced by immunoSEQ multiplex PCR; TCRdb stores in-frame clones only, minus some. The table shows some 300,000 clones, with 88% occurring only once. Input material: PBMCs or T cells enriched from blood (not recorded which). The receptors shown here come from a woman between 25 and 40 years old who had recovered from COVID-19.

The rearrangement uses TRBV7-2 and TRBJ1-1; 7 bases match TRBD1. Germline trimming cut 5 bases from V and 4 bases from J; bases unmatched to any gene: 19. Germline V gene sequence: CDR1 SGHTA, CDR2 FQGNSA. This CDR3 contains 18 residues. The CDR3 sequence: CASSHPPGGIGGSTEAFF. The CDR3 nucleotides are TGTGCCAGCAGCCACCCCCCAGGGGGTATAGGAGGGAGCACTGAAGCTTTCTTT.

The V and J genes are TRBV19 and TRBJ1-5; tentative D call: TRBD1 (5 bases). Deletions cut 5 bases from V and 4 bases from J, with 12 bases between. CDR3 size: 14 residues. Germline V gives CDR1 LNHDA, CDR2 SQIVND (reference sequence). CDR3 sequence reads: CASSLGQGNQPQHF. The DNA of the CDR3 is TGTGCCAGTAGTCTGGGGCAGGGTAATCAGCCCCAGCATTTT.

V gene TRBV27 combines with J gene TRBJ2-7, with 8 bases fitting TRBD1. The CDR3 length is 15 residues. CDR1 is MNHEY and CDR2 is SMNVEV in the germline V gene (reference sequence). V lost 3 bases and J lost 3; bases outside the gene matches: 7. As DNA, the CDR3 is TGTGCCAGCAGTTTTCCCGGACAGGGCTACTACGAGCAGTACTTC. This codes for CASSFPGQGYYEQYF.

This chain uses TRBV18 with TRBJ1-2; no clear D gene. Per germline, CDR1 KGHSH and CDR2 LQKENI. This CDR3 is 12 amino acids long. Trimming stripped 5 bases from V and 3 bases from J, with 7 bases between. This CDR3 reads CASSTTDYGYTF. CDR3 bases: TGTGCCAGCTCAACTACGGACTATGGCTACACCTTC.

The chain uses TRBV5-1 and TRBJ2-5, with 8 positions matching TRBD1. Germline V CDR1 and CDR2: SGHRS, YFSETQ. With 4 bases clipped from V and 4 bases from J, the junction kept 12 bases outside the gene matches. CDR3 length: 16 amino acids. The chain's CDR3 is CASSIGQGGPGETQYF. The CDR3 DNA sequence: TGCGCCAGCAGCATAGGACAGGGTGGGCCGGGAGAGACCCAGTACTTC.

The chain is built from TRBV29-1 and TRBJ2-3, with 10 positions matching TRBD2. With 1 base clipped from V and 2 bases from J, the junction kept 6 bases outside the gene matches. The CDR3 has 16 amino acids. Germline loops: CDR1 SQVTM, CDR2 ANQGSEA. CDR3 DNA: TGCAGCGTTGAAGGGATAGCGGGGGGAAACACAGATACGCAGTATTTT. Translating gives CSVEGIAGGNTDTQYF.

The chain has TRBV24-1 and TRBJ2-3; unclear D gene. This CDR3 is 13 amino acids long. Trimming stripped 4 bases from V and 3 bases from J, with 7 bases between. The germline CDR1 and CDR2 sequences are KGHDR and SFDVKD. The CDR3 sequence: CATSELGTDTQYF. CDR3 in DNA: TGTGCCACCAGTGAGCTCGGGACAGATACGCAGTATTTT.

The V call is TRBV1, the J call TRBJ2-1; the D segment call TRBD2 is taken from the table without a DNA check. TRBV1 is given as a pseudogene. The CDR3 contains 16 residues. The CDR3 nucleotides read TGCACCAGCAGCCATCAGGAGGGCCGGACGAACAATGAGCAGTTCTTC. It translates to CTSSHQEGRTNNEQFF.

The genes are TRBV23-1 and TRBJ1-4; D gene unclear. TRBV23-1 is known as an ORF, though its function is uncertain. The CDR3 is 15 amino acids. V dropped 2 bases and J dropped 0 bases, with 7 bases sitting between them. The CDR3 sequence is CASSQIPATNEKLFF. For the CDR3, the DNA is TGCGCCAGCAGTCAAATCCCTGCAACTAATGAAAAACTGTTTTTT.

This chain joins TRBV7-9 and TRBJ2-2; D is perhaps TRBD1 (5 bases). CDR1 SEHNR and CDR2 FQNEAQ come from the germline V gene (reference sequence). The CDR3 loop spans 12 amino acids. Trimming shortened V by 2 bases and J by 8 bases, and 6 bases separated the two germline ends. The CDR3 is CASSLNRGELFF. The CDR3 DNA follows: TGTGCCAGCAGCTTAAACAGGGGGGAGCTGTTTTTT. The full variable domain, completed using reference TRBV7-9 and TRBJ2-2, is DTGVSQNPRHKITKRGQNVTFRCDPISEHNRLYWYRQTLGQGPEFLTYFQNEAQLEKSRLLSDRFSAERPKGSFSTLEIQRTEQGDSAMYLCASSLNRGELFFGEGSRLTVL.

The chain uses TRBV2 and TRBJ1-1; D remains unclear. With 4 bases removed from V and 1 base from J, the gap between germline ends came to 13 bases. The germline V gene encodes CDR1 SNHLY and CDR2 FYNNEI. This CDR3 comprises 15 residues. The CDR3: CASSVDGGRNTEAFF. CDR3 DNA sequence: TGTGCCAGCAGTGTGGACGGAGGTCGGAACACTGAAGCTTTCTTT.

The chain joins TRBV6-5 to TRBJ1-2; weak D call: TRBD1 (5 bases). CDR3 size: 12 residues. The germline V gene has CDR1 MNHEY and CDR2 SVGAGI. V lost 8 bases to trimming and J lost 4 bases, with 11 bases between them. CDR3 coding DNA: TGTGCCAGCTTTCAGGGTCTCTATGGCTACACCTTC. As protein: CASFQGLYGYTF.

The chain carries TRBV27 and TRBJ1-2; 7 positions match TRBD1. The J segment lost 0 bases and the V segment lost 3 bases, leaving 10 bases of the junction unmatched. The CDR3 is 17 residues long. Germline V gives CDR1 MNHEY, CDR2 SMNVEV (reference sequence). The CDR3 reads CASSFDREVGANYGYTF. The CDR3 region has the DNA TGTGCCAGCAGTTTCGACAGGGAAGTTGGGGCTAACTATGGCTACACCTTC.

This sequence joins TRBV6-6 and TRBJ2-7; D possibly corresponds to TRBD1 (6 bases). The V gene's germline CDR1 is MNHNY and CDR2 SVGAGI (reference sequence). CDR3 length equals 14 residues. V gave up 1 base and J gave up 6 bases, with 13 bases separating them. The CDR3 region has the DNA TGTGCCAGCAGTTACTTCGACAGGAGAGCCGAGCAGTACTTC. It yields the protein CASSYFDRRAEQYF.

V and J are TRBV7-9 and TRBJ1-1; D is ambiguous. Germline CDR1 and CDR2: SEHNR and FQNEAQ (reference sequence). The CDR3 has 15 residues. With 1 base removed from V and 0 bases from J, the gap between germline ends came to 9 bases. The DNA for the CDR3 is TGTGCCAGCAGCTTAGATGTCGGGGTGAACACTGAAGCTTTCTTT. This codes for CASSLDVGVNTEAFF.

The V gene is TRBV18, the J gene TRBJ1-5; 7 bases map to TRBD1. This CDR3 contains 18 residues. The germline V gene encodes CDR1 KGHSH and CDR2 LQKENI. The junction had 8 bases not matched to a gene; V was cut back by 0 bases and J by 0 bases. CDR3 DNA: TGTGCCAGCTCACCACCGAGGACAGGTATATGTAGCAATCAGCCCCAGCATTTT. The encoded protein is CASSPPRTGICSNQPQHF. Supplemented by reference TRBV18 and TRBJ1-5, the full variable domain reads NAGVMQNPRHLVRRRGQEARLRCSPMKGHSHVYWYRQLPEEGLKFMVYLQKENIIDESGMPKERFSAEFPKEGPSILRIQQVVRGDSAAYFCASSPPRTGICSNQPQHFGDGTRLSIL.